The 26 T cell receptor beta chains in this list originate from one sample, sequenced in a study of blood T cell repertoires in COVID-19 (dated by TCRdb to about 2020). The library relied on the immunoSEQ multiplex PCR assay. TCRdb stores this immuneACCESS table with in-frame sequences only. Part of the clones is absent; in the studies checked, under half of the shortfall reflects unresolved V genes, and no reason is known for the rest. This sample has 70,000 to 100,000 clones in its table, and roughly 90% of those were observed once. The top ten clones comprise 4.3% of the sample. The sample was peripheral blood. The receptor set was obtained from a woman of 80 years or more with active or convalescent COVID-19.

DNA for the CDR3: TGTGCCAGCGGCCCGGGGAAGAGGGAATCACCCCTCCACTTT. This encodes CASGPGKRESPLHF. The V and J genes are TRBV6-5 and TRBJ1-6; D not certain. Trimming removed 8 bases at V and 10 bases at J, with 18 bases between. Germline V lookup: CDR1 MNHEY, CDR2 SVGAGI. The CDR3 is 14 residues long.

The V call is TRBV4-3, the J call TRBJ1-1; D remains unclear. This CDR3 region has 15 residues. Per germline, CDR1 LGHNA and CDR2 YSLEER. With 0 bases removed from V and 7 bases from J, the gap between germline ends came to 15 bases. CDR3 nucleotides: TGCGCCAGCAGCCAAGATTGGCGCGGCGAGAGTGAAGCTTTCTTT. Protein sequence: CASSQDWRGESEAFF.

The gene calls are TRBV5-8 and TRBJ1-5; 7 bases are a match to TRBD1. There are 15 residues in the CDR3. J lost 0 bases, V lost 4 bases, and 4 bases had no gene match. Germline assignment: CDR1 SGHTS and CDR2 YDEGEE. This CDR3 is CASSRDSHSNQPQHF. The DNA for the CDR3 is TGTGCCAGCAGCCGGGACAGTCATAGCAATCAGCCCCAGCATTTT.

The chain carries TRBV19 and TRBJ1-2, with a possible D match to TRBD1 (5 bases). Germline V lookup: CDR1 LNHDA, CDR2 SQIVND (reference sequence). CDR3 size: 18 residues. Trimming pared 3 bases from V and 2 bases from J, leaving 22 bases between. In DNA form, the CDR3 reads TGTGCCAGTAGTATGGTCAGTCGGAGGGACCTAGGGAACTATGGCTACACCTTC. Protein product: CASSMVSRRDLGNYGYTF.

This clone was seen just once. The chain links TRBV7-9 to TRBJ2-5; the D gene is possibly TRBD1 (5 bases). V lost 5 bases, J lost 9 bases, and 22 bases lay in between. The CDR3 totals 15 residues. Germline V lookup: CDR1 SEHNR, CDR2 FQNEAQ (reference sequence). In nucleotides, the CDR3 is TGTGCCAGCAGCCCTACGACTTGGGGCACCCTACCCCAGTACTTC. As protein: CASSPTTWGTLPQYF.

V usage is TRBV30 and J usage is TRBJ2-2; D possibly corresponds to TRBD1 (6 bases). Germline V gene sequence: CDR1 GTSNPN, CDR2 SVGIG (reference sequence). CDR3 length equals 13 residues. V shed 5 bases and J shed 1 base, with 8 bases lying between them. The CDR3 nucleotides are TGTGCCTGGGACAGGCTGAACACCGGGGAGCTGTTTTTT. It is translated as CAWDRLNTGELFF. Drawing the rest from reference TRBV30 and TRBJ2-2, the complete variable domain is SQTIHQWPATLVQPVGSPLSLECTVEGTSNPNLYWYRQAAGRGLQLLFYSVGIGQISSEVPQNLSASRPQDRQFILSSKKLLLSDSGFYLCAWDRLNTGELFFGEGSRLTVL.

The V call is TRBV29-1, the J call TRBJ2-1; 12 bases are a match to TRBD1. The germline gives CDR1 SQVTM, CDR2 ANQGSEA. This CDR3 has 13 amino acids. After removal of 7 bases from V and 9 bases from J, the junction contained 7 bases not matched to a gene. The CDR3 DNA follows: TGCAGCGGCACGGGACAGGGGGCTTTTGAGCAGTTCTTC. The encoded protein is CSGTGQGAFEQFF.

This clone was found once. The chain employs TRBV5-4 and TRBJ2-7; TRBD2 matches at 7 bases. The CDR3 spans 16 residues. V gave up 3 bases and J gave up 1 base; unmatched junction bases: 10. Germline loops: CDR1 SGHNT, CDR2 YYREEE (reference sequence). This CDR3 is CASSSRSRGGSYEQYF. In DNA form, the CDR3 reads TGTGCCAGCAGCTCGAGGTCCCGGGGAGGGTCCTACGAGCAGTACTTC.

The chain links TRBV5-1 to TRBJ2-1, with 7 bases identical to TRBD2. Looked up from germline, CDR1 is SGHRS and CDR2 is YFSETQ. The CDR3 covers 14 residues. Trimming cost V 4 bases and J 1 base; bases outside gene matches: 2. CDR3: CASSQLASYNEQFF. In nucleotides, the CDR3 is TGCGCCAGCAGCCAACTAGCGTCCTACAATGAGCAGTTCTTC.

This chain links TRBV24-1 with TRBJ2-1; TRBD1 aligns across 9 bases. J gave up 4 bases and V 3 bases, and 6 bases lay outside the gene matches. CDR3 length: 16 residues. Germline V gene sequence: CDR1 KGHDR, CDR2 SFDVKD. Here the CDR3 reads CATSDPGTGSYNEQFF. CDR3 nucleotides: TGTGCCACCAGTGATCCAGGGACAGGGAGTTACAATGAGCAGTTCTTC.

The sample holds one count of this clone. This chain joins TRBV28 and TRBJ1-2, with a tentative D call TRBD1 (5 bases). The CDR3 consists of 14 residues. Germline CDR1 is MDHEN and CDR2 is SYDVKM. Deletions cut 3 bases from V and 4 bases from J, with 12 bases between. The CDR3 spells CASSLGQDPYGYTF. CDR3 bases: TGTGCCAGCAGTTTGGGGCAGGATCCCTATGGCTACACCTTC.

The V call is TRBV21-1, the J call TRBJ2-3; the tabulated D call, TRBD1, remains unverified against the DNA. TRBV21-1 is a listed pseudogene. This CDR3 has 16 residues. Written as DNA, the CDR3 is TGTGCCAGCAGCGAAACTTGGATACAAGGGGGAGATACGCAGTATTTT. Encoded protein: CASSETWIQGGDTQYF.

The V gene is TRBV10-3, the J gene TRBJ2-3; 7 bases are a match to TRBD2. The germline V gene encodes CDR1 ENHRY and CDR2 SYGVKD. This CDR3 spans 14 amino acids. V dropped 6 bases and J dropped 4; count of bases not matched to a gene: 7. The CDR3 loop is CAISGGRDADTQYF. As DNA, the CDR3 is TGTGCCATCAGCGGTGGGAGGGACGCAGATACGCAGTATTTT.

The CDR3 protein is CASSQPSGISYNEQFF. The DNA for the CDR3 is TGTGCCAGCAGCCAACCTAGCGGGATATCCTACAATGAGCAGTTCTTC. The chain joins TRBV5-4 to TRBJ2-1; 9 bases are a match to TRBD2. Germline CDR1 SGHNT, CDR2 YYREEE (reference sequence). V trimming: 4 bases; J trimming: 1 base; junction bases outside the gene matches: 6. The CDR3 is 16 amino acids. Together with reference TRBV5-4 and TRBJ2-1, the CDR3 gives the full variable domain: ETGVTQSPTHLIKTRGQQVTLRCSSQSGHNTVSWYQQALGQGPQFIFQYYREEENGRGNFPPRFSGLQFPNYSSELNVNALELDDSALYLCASSQPSGISYNEQFFGPGTRLTVL.

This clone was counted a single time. CDR3 DNA: TGTGCCAGCGGTTGGGCCTCCTATAATTCACCCCTCCACTTT. Translated: CASGWASYNSPLHF. The rearrangement joins TRBV28 to TRBJ1-6, with D unclear. V lost 8 bases and J lost 0, with 8 bases in between. Germline values: CDR1 MDHEN, CDR2 SYDVKM. The CDR3 is made up of 14 amino acids.

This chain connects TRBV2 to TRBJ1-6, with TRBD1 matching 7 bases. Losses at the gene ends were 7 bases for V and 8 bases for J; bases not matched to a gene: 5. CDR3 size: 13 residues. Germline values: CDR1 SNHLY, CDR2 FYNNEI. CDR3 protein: CASKGTVDSPLHF. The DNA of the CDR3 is TGTGCCAGCAAAGGGACAGTTGATTCACCCCTCCACTTT.

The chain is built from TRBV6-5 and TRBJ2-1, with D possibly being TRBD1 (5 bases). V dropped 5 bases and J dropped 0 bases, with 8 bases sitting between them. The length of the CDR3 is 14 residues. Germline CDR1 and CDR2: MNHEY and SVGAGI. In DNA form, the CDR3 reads TGTGCCAGCAGTCTACAGGTCTCCTACAATGAGCAGTTCTTC. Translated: CASSLQVSYNEQFF.

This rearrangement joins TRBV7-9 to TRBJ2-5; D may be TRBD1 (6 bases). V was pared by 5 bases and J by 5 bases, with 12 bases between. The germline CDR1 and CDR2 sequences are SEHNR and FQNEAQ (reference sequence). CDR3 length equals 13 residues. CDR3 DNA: TGTGCCAGCAGCCGCTACAGGGCGGAGACCCAGTACTTC. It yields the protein CASSRYRAETQYF.

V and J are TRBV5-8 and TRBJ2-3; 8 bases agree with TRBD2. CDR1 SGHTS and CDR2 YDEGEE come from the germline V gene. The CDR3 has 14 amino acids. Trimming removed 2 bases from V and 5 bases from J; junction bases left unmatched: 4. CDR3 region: CASSLVAGLDTQYF. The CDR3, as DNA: TGTGCCAGCAGCTTAGTAGCGGGACTAGATACGCAGTATTTT.

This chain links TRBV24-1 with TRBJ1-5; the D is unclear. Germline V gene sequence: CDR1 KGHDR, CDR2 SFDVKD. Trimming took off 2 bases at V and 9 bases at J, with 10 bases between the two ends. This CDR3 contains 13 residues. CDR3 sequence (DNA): TGTGCCACCAGTGATTCAGGTGTGGGGCCCCAGCATTTT. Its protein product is CATSDSGVGPQHF.

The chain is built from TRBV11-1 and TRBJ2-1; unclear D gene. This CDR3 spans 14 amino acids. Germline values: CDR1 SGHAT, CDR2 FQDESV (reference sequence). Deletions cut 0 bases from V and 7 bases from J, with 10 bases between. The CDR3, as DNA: TGTGCCAGCAGCTTAGCAGGAATAGCAAATGAGCAGTTCTTC. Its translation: CASSLAGIANEQFF.

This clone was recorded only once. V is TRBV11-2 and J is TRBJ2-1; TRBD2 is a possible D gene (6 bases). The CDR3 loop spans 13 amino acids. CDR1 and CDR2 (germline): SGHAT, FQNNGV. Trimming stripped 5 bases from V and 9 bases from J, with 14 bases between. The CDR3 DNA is TGTGCCAGCAGCGCGACTAGGGCCGGTGAGCAGTTCTTC. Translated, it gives CASSATRAGEQFF.

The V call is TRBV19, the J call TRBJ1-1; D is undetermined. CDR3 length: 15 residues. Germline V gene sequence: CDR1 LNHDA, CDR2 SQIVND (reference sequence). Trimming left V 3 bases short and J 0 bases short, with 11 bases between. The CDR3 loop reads CASSITPLMNTEAFF. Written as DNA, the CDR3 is TGTGCCAGTAGTATCACTCCCTTGATGAACACTGAAGCTTTCTTT.

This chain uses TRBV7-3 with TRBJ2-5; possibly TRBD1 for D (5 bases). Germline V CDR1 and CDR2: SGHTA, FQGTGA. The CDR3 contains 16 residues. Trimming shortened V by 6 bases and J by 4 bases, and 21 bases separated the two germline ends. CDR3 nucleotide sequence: TGTGCCAGCAGTCAAGGGGCAAACGTACGGGTAGAGACCCAGTACTTC. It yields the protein CASSQGANVRVETQYF. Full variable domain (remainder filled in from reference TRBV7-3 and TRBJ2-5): GAGVSQTPSNKVTEKGKYVELRCDPISGHTALYWYRQSLGQGPEFLIYFQGTGAADDSGLPNDRFFAVRPEGSVSTLKIQRTERGDSAVYLCASSQGANVRVETQYFGPGTRLLVL.

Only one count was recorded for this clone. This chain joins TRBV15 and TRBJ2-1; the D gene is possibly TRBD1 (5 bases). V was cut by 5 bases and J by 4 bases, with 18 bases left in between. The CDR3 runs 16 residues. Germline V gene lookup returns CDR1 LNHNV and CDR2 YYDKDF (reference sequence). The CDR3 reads CATSGPRRGDYNEQFF. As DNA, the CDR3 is TGTGCCACCAGCGGACCGCGTAGGGGCGATTACAATGAGCAGTTCTTC.

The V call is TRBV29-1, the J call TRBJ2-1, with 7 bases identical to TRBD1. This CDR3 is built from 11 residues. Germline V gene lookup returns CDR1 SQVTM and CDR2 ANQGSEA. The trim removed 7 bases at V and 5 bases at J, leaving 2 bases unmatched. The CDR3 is CSGGQNNEQFF. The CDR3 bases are TGCAGCGGGGGACAGAACAATGAGCAGTTCTTC.